One sample yielded the 8 T cell receptor beta chains listed below, sequenced in a study of T cell responses to AZD1222 COVID-19 vaccine. The table came from immunoSEQ multiplex PCR; TCRdb's copy has only in-frame clones and leaves some out. The table has some 200,000 clones, 90% to 95% seen once; the top ten hold 1.7%. The sample consisted of peripheral blood, taken 28 days after the second dose of the MenACWY control vaccine. These receptors all come from an adult who received the MenACWY meningococcal vaccine as a control.

This clone was counted a single time. This sequence joins TRBV5-4 and TRBJ2-5; 10 nucleotides line up with TRBD2. Per germline, CDR1 SGHNT and CDR2 YYREEE (reference sequence). J gave up 2 bases and V 1 base, and 2 bases lay outside the gene matches. The CDR3 length is 15 residues. CDR3 protein: CASSLKLAGQETQYF. CDR3 nucleotides: TGTGCCAGCAGCTTGAAACTAGCGGGACAAGAGACCCAGTACTTC. Full variable domain (outside the CDR3, taken from reference TRBV5-4 and TRBJ2-5): ETGVTQSPTHLIKTRGQQVTLRCSSQSGHNTVSWYQQALGQGPQFIFQYYREEENGRGNFPPRFSGLQFPNYSSELNVNALELDDSALYLCASSLKLAGQETQYFGPGTRLLVL.

The V call is TRBV19, the J call TRBJ2-7, with D possibly called TRBD1 or TRBD2 (5 bases each). Germline-derived CDR1 and CDR2 are LNHDA and SQIVND (reference sequence). The CDR3 sequence is 14 residues long. Trimming cost V 1 base and J 6 bases, with 13 bases left between them. CDR3 nucleotide sequence: TGTGCCAGTAGTATAGCCAGGGAGCTGGGCGAGCAGTACTTC. Translated: CASSIARELGEQYF. Together with reference TRBV19 and TRBJ2-7, the CDR3 gives the full variable domain: DGGITQSPKYLFRKEGQNVTLSCEQNLNHDAMYWYRQDPGQGLRLIYYSQIVNDFQKGDIAEGYSVSREKKESFPLTVTSAQKNPTAFYLCASSIARELGEQYFGPGTRLTVT.

The genes are TRBV28 and TRBJ1-4; the match to TRBD1 covers 7 bases. Germline V lookup: CDR1 MDHEN, CDR2 SYDVKM. Losses at the gene ends were 5 bases for V and 3 bases for J; bases not matched to a gene: 3. This CDR3 region has 14 residues. As DNA, the CDR3 is TGTGCCAGCAGTGTGGGACAGTCTAATGAAAAACTGTTTTTT. It yields the protein CASSVGQSNEKLFF. Based on the CDR3 plus reference TRBV28 and TRBJ1-4, the full variable domain is DVKVTQSSRYLVKRTGEKVFLECVQDMDHENMFWYRQDPGLGLRLIYFSYDVKMKEKGDIPEGYSVSREKKERFSLILESASTNQTSMYLCASSVGQSNEKLFFGSGTQLSVL.

The genes are TRBV5-4 and TRBJ1-4; perhaps TRBD1 as D (6 bases). The germline V gene encodes CDR1 SGHNT and CDR2 YYREEE (reference sequence). The CDR3 sequence is 15 residues long. The V end lost 3 bases, the J end lost 8 bases, and 17 bases lay between the germline ends. Written as DNA, the CDR3 is TGTGCCAGCAGCTCGGCAGGGGCTTTGGGGGAAAAACTGTTTTTT. Amino acids: CASSSAGALGEKLFF.

The gene calls are TRBV27 and TRBJ2-7; 9 bases map to TRBD2. From germline, CDR1 is MNHEY and CDR2 SMNVEV (reference sequence). The V and J ends lost 1 base and 0 bases, in that order; junction bases with no gene match: 10. This CDR3 is built from 18 residues. DNA for the CDR3: TGTGCCAGCAGTTTATTGGGCGGGAGGGCAGTGAGCTCCTACGAGCAGTACTTC. This sequence encodes CASSLLGGRAVSSYEQYF.

This chain links TRBV5-4 with TRBJ1-2, with 11 bases that match TRBD1. The CDR3 sequence is 15 residues long. V was pared by 4 bases and J by 3 bases, with 5 bases of the junction left unmatched. Per germline, CDR1 SGHNT and CDR2 YYREEE (reference sequence). The CDR3 spells CASSGGTGGHYGYTF. CDR3 sequence (DNA): TGTGCCAGCAGCGGCGGGACAGGGGGTCACTATGGCTACACCTTC.

With regard to this clone: Other DNA sequences within the sample encode an identical CDR3. The chain couples TRBV6-2 or TRBV6-3 to TRBJ1-5; weak D call: TRBD1 (5 bases). Germline V gene sequence: CDR1 MNHEY, CDR2 SVGEGT. V was clipped by 2 bases and J by 4 bases, with 9 bases between them. The CDR3 runs to 14 residues. The CDR3 coding sequence is TGTGCCAGCAGTTACGGGACGGGAAATCAGCCCCAGCATTTT. This codes for CASSYGTGNQPQHF.

This sequence joins TRBV7-9 and TRBJ1-3, with D possibly being TRBD1 (6 bases). CDR1 is SEHNR and CDR2 is FQNEAQ in the germline V gene (reference sequence). There are 15 residues in the CDR3. The ends were cut back, 3 bases at V and 1 base at J, with 10 bases in the middle. This CDR3 reads CASSFNRASGNTIYF. CDR3 nucleotides: TGTGCCAGCAGCTTCAACAGGGCGTCTGGAAACACCATATATTTT.